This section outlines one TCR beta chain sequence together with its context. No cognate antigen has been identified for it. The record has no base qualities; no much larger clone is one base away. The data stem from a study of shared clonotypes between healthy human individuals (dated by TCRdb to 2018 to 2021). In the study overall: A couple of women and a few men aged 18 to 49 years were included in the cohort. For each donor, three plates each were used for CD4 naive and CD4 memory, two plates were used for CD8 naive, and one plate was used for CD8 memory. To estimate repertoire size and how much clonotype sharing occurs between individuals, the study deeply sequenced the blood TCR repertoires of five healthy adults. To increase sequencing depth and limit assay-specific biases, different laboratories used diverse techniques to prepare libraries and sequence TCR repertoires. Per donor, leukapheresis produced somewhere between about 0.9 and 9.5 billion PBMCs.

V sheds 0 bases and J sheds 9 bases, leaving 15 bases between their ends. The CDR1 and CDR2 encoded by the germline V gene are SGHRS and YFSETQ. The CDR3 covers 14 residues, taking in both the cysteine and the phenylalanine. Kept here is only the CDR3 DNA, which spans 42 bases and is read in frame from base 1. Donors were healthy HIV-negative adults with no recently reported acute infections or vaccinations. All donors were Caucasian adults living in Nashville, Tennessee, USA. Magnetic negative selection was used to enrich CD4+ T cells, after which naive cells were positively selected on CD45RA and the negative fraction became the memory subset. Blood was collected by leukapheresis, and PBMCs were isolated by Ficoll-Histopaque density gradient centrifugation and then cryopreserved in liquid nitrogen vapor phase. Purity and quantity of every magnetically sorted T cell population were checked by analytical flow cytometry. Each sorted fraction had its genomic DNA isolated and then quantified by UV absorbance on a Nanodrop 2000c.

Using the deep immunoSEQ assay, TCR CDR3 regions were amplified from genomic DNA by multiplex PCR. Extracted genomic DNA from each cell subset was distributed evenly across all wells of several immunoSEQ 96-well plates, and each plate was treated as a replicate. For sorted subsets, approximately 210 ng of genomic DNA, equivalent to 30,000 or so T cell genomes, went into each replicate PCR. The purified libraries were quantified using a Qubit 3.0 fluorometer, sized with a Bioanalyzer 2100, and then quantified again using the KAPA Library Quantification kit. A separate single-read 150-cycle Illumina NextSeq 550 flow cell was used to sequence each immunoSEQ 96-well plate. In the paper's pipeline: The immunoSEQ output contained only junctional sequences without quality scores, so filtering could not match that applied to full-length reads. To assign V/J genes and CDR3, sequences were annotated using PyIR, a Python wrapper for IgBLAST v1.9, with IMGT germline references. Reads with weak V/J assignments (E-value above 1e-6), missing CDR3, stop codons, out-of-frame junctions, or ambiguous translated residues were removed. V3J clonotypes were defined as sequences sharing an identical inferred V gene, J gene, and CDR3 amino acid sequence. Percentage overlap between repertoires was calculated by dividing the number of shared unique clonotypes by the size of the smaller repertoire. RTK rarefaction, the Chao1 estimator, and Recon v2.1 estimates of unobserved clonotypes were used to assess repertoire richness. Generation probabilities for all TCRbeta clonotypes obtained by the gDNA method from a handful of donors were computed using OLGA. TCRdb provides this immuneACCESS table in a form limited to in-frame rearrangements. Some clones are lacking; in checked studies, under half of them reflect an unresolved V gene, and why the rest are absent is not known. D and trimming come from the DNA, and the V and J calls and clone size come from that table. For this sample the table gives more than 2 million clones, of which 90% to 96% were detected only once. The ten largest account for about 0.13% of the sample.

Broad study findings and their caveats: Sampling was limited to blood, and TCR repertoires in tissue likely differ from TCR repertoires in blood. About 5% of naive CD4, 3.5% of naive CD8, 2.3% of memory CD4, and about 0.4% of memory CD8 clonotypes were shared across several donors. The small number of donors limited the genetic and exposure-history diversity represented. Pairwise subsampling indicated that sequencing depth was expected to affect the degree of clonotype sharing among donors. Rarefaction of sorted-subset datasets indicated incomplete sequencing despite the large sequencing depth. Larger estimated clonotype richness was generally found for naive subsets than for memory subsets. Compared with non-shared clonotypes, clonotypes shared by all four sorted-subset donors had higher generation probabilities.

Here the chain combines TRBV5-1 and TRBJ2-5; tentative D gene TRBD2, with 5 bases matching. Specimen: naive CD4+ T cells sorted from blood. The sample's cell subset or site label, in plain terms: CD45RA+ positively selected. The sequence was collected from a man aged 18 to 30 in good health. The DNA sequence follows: TGCGCCAGCAGCTTGGGAACAGCATCAGCGGCCCAGTACTTC. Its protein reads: CASSLGTASAAQYF. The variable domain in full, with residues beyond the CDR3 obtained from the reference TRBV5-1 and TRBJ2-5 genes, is KAGVTQTPRYLIKTRGQQVTLSCSPISGHRSVSWYQQTPGQGLQFLFEYFSETQRNKGNFPGRFSGRQFSNSRSEMNVSTLELGDSALYLCASSLGTASAAQYFGPGTRLLVL.